One and the same sample provided the 14 T cell receptor beta chains below, sequenced in a study of tumor and adjacent non-tumor tissue in lung cancer. This sample's RNA came from whole unsorted tissue. A modified ARM-PCR protocol with three rounds of nested PCR amplified TCRbeta. TCRdb fed the multiplex PCR reads into MiXCR, producing one record per CDR3 protein. The profile covers 120,000 or so distinct CDR3 sequences, with 66% appearing a single time and roughly 13% taken by the ten largest. The sample comprised lung tumor tissue. Source of these receptors: a man aged 25 to 45 with non-small cell lung cancer.

As concerns this clonotype: A much bigger clone sits one base away, suggesting this may be a read error. V usage is TRBV24-1 and J usage is TRBJ2-1, with 9 bases fitting TRBD1. V shed 4 bases and J 3 bases; nucleotides not matched to a gene: 6. This CDR3 contains 16 residues. Per the germline V gene, CDR1 is KGHDR and CDR2 is SFDVKD. CDR3 bases: TGTGCCACCAGTGACGTCGGGACAGGGATCTACAATGAGCAGTTCTTC. Amino acids: CATSDVGTGIYNEQFF.

To note about this clonotype: This may come from a read error, since a much larger clone is one base off. The chain is built from TRBV20-1 and TRBJ2-7, with a weak D call TRBD1 (5 bases). Germline loops: CDR1 DFQATT, CDR2 SNEGSKA (reference sequence). Trimming left V 6 bases short and J 3 bases short, with 18 bases between. The CDR3 has 14 residues. The CDR3 protein is CSATTGVPGYEQYF. DNA of the CDR3: TGCAGTGCCACAACAGGAGTCCCAGGCTACGAGCAGTACTTC.

Comment on this clonotype: One end of the junction varies from germline; a read error may be responsible. J is TRBJ2-7 and V is TRBV4-3; maybe TRBD2 (6 bases). Per germline, CDR1 LGHNA and CDR2 YSLEER. CDR3 length equals 16 residues. Written as DNA, the CDR3 is TGTGCCAACAGCCAAGATAGGTCCGGGGGTACCTACGAGCAGTACTTC. This encodes CANSQDRSGGTYEQYF.

Remarks on this clonotype: Compared with germline, one end of the junction differs, possibly owing to a read error. This chain connects TRBV7-8 to TRBJ2-5; TRBD2 matches at 9 bases. CDR3 length: 16 amino acids. Germline V gene data show CDR1 as SGHVS and CDR2 as FQNEAQ. CDR3 bases: TGTGACAGCAGCCGTAGCGGGGGCGCTCGGCAGGAGACCCAGTACTTC. It yields the protein CDSSRSGGARQETQYF.

Comments on this clonotype: A much larger clone differs from this one at a single base, so this may be a read error. The chain uses TRBV20-1 and TRBJ1-5, with a possible D match to TRBD1 (5 bases). CDR1 is DFQATT, CDR2 SNEGSKA, per germline (reference sequence). V lost 7 bases and J 9 bases, leaving 22 bases between the germline ends. CDR3 length: 14 residues. The CDR3 DNA reads as TGCAGTGTTTGGGACCCATTCGGAGCGAGGCCCCAGCATTTT. Its translation: CSVWDPFGARPQHF.

A word on this clonotype: Germline and junction disagree at one end, which may indicate a read error. V usage is TRBV6-5 and J usage is TRBJ2-7; tentative D call: TRBD2 (6 bases). This CDR3 comprises 15 residues. Germline loops: CDR1 MNHEY, CDR2 SVGAGI. CDR3 nucleotide sequence: TGTGCCAGCAGTTGGTCTTCTAACGGGAGCTACAAGCAGTACTTC. This sequence encodes CASSWSSNGSYKQYF.

A remark on this clonotype: Relative to the germline gene, one junction end is altered; a read error may explain this. The chain employs TRBV11-1 and TRBJ2-7, with TRBD1 identical over 8 bases. This CDR3 contains 15 residues. Germline lookup yields CDR1 SGHAT and CDR2 FQDESV (reference sequence). The CDR3 loop reads CASNFRTGRSYEQYF. CDR3 coding DNA: TGTGCCAGCAACTTCCGGACAGGGAGGTCCTACGAGCAATACTTC.

This clonotype has only a few counts. V and J are TRBV6-6 and TRBJ2-7; maybe TRBD1 (5 bases). The CDR3 sequence is 14 residues long. V was cut by 4 bases and J by 2 bases, with 12 bases left in between. The germline V gene has CDR1 MNHNY and CDR2 SVGAGI (reference sequence). CDR3 in DNA: TGTGCCAGCAGTTCTGGACATCCTCCCTACGAGCAGTACTTC. Translation gives CASSSGHPPYEQYF.

This clonotype showed up many times. This rearrangement joins TRBV12-3 or TRBV12-4 to TRBJ1-5; no definite D call. V lost 5 bases and J lost 2, with 16 bases in between. The CDR3 has 16 residues. The DNA for the CDR3 is TGTGCCAGCAGTCCCCGGCAGTATAGCGGCAATCAGCCCCAGCATTTT. Its protein is CASSPRQYSGNQPQHF.

In regard to this clonotype: Germline and junction disagree at one end, which may indicate a read error. The J gene is TRBJ1-3, the V gene TRBV7-2; no clear D gene. The germline V gene encodes CDR1 SGHTA and CDR2 FQGNSA. This CDR3 has 14 residues. CDR3 amino acids: CASNLGVSGNTIYF. DNA of the CDR3: TGTGCCAGCAACTTAGGCGTCTCTGGAAACACCATATATTTT.

Of note for this clonotype: One base away lies a much larger clone, so this may be a sequencing read error. V usage is TRBV6-2 or TRBV6-3 and J usage is TRBJ1-1; 8 positions match TRBD1. The CDR3 runs 14 residues. Germline values: CDR1 MNHEY, CDR2 SVGEGT. J gave up 7 bases and V 2 bases, and 6 bases lay outside the gene matches. CDR3 loop: CASSYPTGAVEAFF. The CDR3 DNA follows: TGTGCCAGCAGTTACCCGACAGGGGCCGTTGAAGCTTTCTTT.

The chain carries TRBV18 and TRBJ2-3, with 8 bases identical to TRBD2. CDR3 size: 15 residues. With 4 bases clipped from V and 0 bases from J, the junction kept 3 bases outside the gene matches. The germline V gene has CDR1 KGHSH and CDR2 LQKENI. The CDR3 sequence is CASSRTSISTDTQYF. DNA of the CDR3: TGTGCCAGCTCACGGACTAGCATCAGCACAGATACGCAGTATTTT.

In its sample, this clonotype was seen many times. The chain carries TRBV12-3 or TRBV12-4 and TRBJ2-1; tentatively, D is TRBD2 (6 bases). Trimming cost V 7 bases and J 5 bases, with 24 bases left between them. The CDR3 has 17 residues. Written as DNA, the CDR3 is TGTGCCAGCACCCTGAGGAGGGGAACAAGGGATGACAATGAGCAGTTCTTC. Residues: CASTLRRGTRDDNEQFF.

The table lists this clonotype with a count of one. This could be a read error, since a much larger clone is one nucleotide away. This chain uses TRBV6-2 or TRBV6-3 with TRBJ2-1, with a possible D match to TRBD2 (5 bases). The CDR3 contains 16 residues. CDR1 and CDR2 (germline): MNHEY, SVGEGT. The CDR3 is CASSYARGPPYNEEFF. The CDR3 DNA sequence: TGTGCCAGCAGTTACGCCCGCGGGCCGCCCTACAATGAGGAGTTCTTC.